The 28 T cell receptor beta chains below all came from one sample that was sequenced in a study of blood T cells in healthy people across ages. PCR was performed a second time for 7 to 11 cycles using a sample-barcoded 5' primer and a J-beta primer mix. TCRdb recomputed calls from the 5' RACE reads with MiXCR, one row per CDR3 protein. Of over 1,500,000 distinct CDR3 sequences listed, 35% to 50% are singletons. The sample consisted of blood. All receptors come from a human donor in good health.

This clonotype was recorded at least ten times. The chain combines TRBV11-2 with TRBJ2-5, with 10 positions matching TRBD2. V dropped 6 bases and J dropped 5; count of bases not matched to a gene: 15. Germline assignment: CDR1 SGHAT and CDR2 FQNNGV. CDR3 length: 17 residues. In DNA form, the CDR3 reads TGTGCCAGCAGAACTAGGGCCAATAGCGGGGGGACGGAGACCCAGTACTTC. It yields the protein CASRTRANSGGTETQYF.

The gene calls are TRBV12-3 or TRBV12-4 and TRBJ2-1; the match to TRBD2 covers 8 bases. The CDR3 is 16 residues long. V was pared by 5 bases and J by 8 bases, with 14 bases of the junction left unmatched. The CDR3 sequence is CASSPERGRTWYEQFF. DNA of the CDR3: TGTGCCAGCAGTCCCGAGCGGGGGCGCACCTGGTATGAGCAGTTCTTC.

V gene TRBV9 combines with J gene TRBJ2-7, with unresolved D. Per the germline V gene, CDR1 is SGDLS and CDR2 is YYNGEE. The CDR3 runs to 14 residues. The V end lost 0 bases, the J end lost 4 bases, and 11 bases lay between the germline ends. The CDR3 sequence: CASSVVDGDYEQYF. The CDR3 bases are TGTGCCAGCAGCGTAGTGGATGGGGATTACGAGCAGTACTTC.

Only one count was recorded for this clonotype. The V and J genes are TRBV3-1 and TRBJ2-1; D uncertain. This CDR3 has 13 residues. Trimming removed 7 bases at V and 5 bases at J, with 12 bases between. The germline CDR1 and CDR2 sequences are LGHDT and YNNKEL (reference sequence). The CDR3 reads CASTRAQNNEQFF. The CDR3, as DNA: TGTGCCAGCACCCGGGCTCAGAACAATGAGCAGTTCTTC.

This clonotype came up a few times. The V and J genes are TRBV2 and TRBJ1-5, with D unresolved. This CDR3 comprises 13 residues. The germline CDR1 and CDR2 sequences are SNHLY and FYNNEI. V dropped 11 bases and J dropped 1 base, with 12 bases sitting between them. CDR3 protein: CAVQAVSNQPQHF. Written as DNA, the CDR3 is TGTGCCGTCCAAGCGGTAAGCAATCAGCCCCAGCATTTT.

This clonotype came up a few times. The rearrangement joins TRBV4-3 to TRBJ2-3; tentative D call: TRBD1 (6 bases). Germline CDR1 reads LGHNA; CDR2 reads YSLEER. Trimming took off 3 bases at V and 5 bases at J, with 9 bases between the two ends. This CDR3 contains 13 residues. The CDR3 region is CASSQGAGDTQYF. The CDR3 region has the DNA TGCGCCAGCAGCCAGGGGGCTGGAGATACGCAGTATTTT.

The CDR3 DNA is TGTGCCACCAGCAGAGAGCTTGACAGACAGAACACTGAAGCTTTCTTT. Its protein product is CATSRELDRQNTEAFF. The chain joins TRBV15 to TRBJ1-1, with D perhaps matching TRBD1 (5 bases). The germline gives CDR1 LNHNV, CDR2 YYDKDF (reference sequence). Trimming stripped 0 bases from V and 1 base from J, with 12 bases between. CDR3 length equals 16 residues.

The V gene is TRBV7-8, the J gene TRBJ2-1; 7 bases are shared with TRBD2. CDR1 and CDR2 from the germline V gene are SGHVS and FQNEAQ. The CDR3 has 17 amino acids. J lost 13 bases, V lost 2 bases, and 20 bases had no gene match. DNA of the CDR3: TGTGCCAGCAGCTTAAGGGGTGGCGGGGAGGGACGGGAGACCCAGTTCTTC. Protein: CASSLRGGGEGRETQFF.

This chain links TRBV6-2 or TRBV6-3 with TRBJ1-2; a weak D match, TRBD1 (5 bases). Trimming cost V 8 bases and J 8 bases, with 15 bases left between them. This CDR3 region has 12 residues. Germline V gives CDR1 MNHEY, CDR2 SVGEGT. In DNA, the CDR3 is TGTGCCAGCGCCAGGGATTCCACCGGCTACACCTTC. Amino acids: CASARDSTGYTF.

Details on this clonotype: Since a much larger clone is just one base distant, this may be a read error. This chain joins TRBV28 and TRBJ1-1, with unresolved D. Germline V gives CDR1 MDHEN, CDR2 SYDVKM. The V end was cut by 5 bases, the J end by 1 base, with 8 bases between. The CDR3 totals 13 residues. CDR3 in amino acids: CASSITPNTEAFF. As DNA, the CDR3 is TGTGCCAGCAGTATAACACCGAACACTGAAGCTTTCTTT.

This clonotype was seen more than once but under ten times. V gene TRBV7-2 combines with J gene TRBJ2-1, with D perhaps TRBD1 (7 bases). This CDR3 comprises 17 residues. In germline, CDR1 is SGHTA, CDR2 FQGNSA. Trimming shortened V by 5 bases and J by 3 bases, and 20 bases separated the two germline ends. The CDR3 DNA reads as TGTGCCAGCAGCCGACTCCGCGGGACAGAACTCTACAATGAGCAGTTCTTC. Residues: CASSRLRGTELYNEQFF. Together with reference TRBV7-2 and TRBJ2-1, the CDR3 gives the full variable domain: GAGVSQSPSNKVTEKGKDVELRCDPISGHTALYWYRQSLGQGLEFLIYFQGNSAPDKSGLPSDRFSAERTGGSVSTLTIQRTQQEDSAVYLCASSRLRGTELYNEQFFGPGTRLTVL.

This sequence joins TRBV4-1 and TRBJ2-1, with D perhaps matching TRBD2 (6 bases). The CDR3 loop spans 15 amino acids. Germline-derived CDR1 and CDR2 are MGHRA and YSYEKL. V was clipped by 1 base and J by 5 bases, with 12 bases between them. The CDR3 spells CASSQVFLANNEQFF. The CDR3 DNA reads as TGCGCCAGCAGCCAAGTTTTTCTAGCGAACAATGAGCAGTTCTTC.

CDR3 coding DNA: TGTGCCAGCAGCTTTTCCGGGGAACATGGCTACACCTTC. It specifies CASSFSGEHGYTF. The chain employs TRBV7-2 and TRBJ1-2; no reliable D call. The ends were cut back, 3 bases at V and 6 bases at J, with 11 bases in the middle. This CDR3 comprises 13 residues. Germline lookup yields CDR1 SGHTA and CDR2 FQGNSA.

The DNA for the CDR3 is TGCGCCAGCAGCTTACTAGACATCCTGTTCTTC. The encoded protein is CASSLLDILFF. The chain has TRBV5-1 and TRBJ2-1, with a possible D match to TRBD2 (5 bases). CDR1 is SGHRS and CDR2 is YFSETQ in the germline V gene. V was clipped by 2 bases and J by 15 bases, with 12 bases between them. CDR3 size: 11 residues.

The rearrangement uses TRBV19 and TRBJ2-2, with 7 positions matching TRBD1. V shed 2 bases and J 5 bases; nucleotides not matched to a gene: 11. CDR1 is LNHDA, CDR2 SQIVND, per germline (reference sequence). The CDR3 is 17 residues long. The chain's CDR3 is CASSIRFGQGVTGELFF. CDR3 nucleotides: TGTGCCAGTAGTATACGATTCGGGCAGGGGGTGACCGGGGAGCTGTTTTTT. Full variable domain (missing parts from reference TRBV19 and TRBJ2-2): DGGITQSPKYLFRKEGQNVTLSCEQNLNHDAMYWYRQDPGQGLRLIYYSQIVNDFQKGDIAEGYSVSREKKESFPLTVTSAQKNPTAFYLCASSIRFGQGVTGELFFGEGSRLTVL.

The gene calls are TRBV20-1 and TRBJ1-1, with unresolved D. Trimming removed 4 bases from V and 8 bases from J, with 11 bases in between. Per the germline V gene, CDR1 is DFQATT and CDR2 is SNEGSKA (reference sequence). This CDR3 comprises 11 residues. Written as DNA, the CDR3 is TGCAGTGCTACGCGACAAGAGGAAGCTTTCTTT. Translation gives CSATRQEEAFF.

V gene TRBV4-3 combines with J gene TRBJ2-5, with 7 bases that match TRBD2. J was trimmed by 1 base and V by 1 base; bases with no gene match: 12. CDR3 length: 18 amino acids. Germline assignment: CDR1 LGHNA and CDR2 YSLEER. The CDR3 here is CASSQGYGGGLVQETQYF. In nucleotides, the CDR3 is TGCGCCAGCAGCCAAGGGTACGGGGGAGGGTTAGTCCAAGAGACCCAGTACTTC.

This chain uses TRBV6-6 with TRBJ1-2; 7 bases align to TRBD1. Germline-derived CDR1 and CDR2 are MNHNY and SVGAGI (reference sequence). V dropped 4 bases and J dropped 13; count of bases not matched to a gene: 15. The CDR3 is 14 residues long. CDR3 sequence (DNA): TGTGCCAGCAGTTTAAGACAGGGCCGGGCTTTTTGCACCTTC. The encoded protein is CASSLRQGRAFCTF.

CDR3 DNA sequence: TGTGCCAGCAGCTTTGTCCCGGGACAGGGGGCATACGAGCAGTACTTC. Its protein product is CASSFVPGQGAYEQYF. The J gene is TRBJ2-7, the V gene TRBV5-5; 12 bases map to TRBD1. The CDR3 sequence is 16 residues long. V lost 2 bases to trimming and J lost 4 bases; unmatched junction nucleotides: 7. The germline V gene encodes CDR1 SGHKS and CDR2 YYEKEE (reference sequence).

The J gene is TRBJ2-3, the V gene TRBV6-2 or TRBV6-3; the D gene is possibly TRBD2 (6 bases). The length of the CDR3 is 14 residues. CDR1 and CDR2 from the germline V gene are MNHEY and SVGEGT. V dropped 2 bases and J dropped 4 bases, with 10 bases sitting between them. For the CDR3, the DNA is TGTGCCAGCAGTTACAGGCGGGGACCAGATACGCAGTATTTT. Translation gives CASSYRRGPDTQYF.

The chain links TRBV12-3 or TRBV12-4 to TRBJ2-7, with D possibly being TRBD1 (6 bases). V was cut by 5 bases and J by 2 bases, with 13 bases left in between. This CDR3 has 14 residues. The CDR3 loop is CASSSPDSTYEQYF. In nucleotides, the CDR3 is TGTGCCAGCAGTAGCCCGGACAGTACCTACGAGCAGTACTTC.

This clonotype has only a few counts. The chain carries TRBV29-1 and TRBJ1-2, with TRBD1 identical over 9 bases. Germline CDR1 reads SQVTM; CDR2 reads ANQGSEA. J was trimmed by 6 bases and V by 4 bases; bases with no gene match: 3. The CDR3 loop spans 12 amino acids. The CDR3 protein is CSVGTGVNGYTF. CDR3 DNA: TGCAGCGTTGGGACAGGGGTTAATGGCTACACCTTC.

This clonotype was picked up a small number of times. The V gene is TRBV28, the J gene TRBJ2-3, with D possibly being TRBD1 or TRBD2 (6 bases each). Germline CDR1 is MDHEN and CDR2 is SYDVKM. Trimming removed 5 bases from V and 2 bases from J, with 20 bases in between. The CDR3 is made up of 17 amino acids. CDR3 coding DNA: TGTGCCAGCAGTACGGGGGCGGACTCCGTTAACACAGATACGCAGTATTTT. Its translation is CASSTGADSVNTDTQYF.

The chain has TRBV20-1 and TRBJ2-2, with D possibly matching TRBD1 (6 bases). The CDR3 covers 15 residues. V was cut by 2 bases and J by 6 bases, with 16 bases left in between. Germline V gene data show CDR1 as DFQATT and CDR2 as SNEGSKA (reference sequence). Here the CDR3 DNA reads TGCAGTGCTAGACCTCCAGGGGTTGTACCCGGGGAGCTGTTTTTT. This codes for CSARPPGVVPGELFF.

The chain recombines TRBV20-1 with TRBJ1-5; D gene ambiguous. This CDR3 has 17 amino acids. V was pared by 0 bases and J by 4 bases, with 19 bases between. Germline V gene sequence: CDR1 DFQATT, CDR2 SNEGSKA (reference sequence). Written as DNA, the CDR3 is TGCAGTGCTAGAGATCTTCGTCGGCATCAGCCAAATCAGCCCCAGCATTTT. Its protein is CSARDLRRHQPNQPQHF.

This clonotype was seen a few times. The chain is built from TRBV20-1 and TRBJ1-2; 8 bases are a match to TRBD1. This CDR3 is built from 14 residues. Germline loops: CDR1 DFQATT, CDR2 SNEGSKA (reference sequence). Trimming at V came to 2 bases and at J to 5 bases, leaving 7 bases not matched to a gene. DNA for the CDR3: TGCAGTGCTAGATCCGCAGGGGGCGTTTATGGCTACACCTTC. This encodes CSARSAGGVYGYTF.

This clonotype came up a few times. This chain uses TRBV7-2 with TRBJ2-3; D call uncertain. Trimming removed 4 bases from V and 4 bases from J, with 9 bases in between. Germline V gene sequence: CDR1 SGHTA, CDR2 FQGNSA. CDR3 length: 13 residues. In DNA form, the CDR3 reads TGTGCCAGCAGCTCCACGCGTGCAGATACGCAGTATTTT. Its protein is CASSSTRADTQYF.

This chain uses TRBV12-3 or TRBV12-4 with TRBJ1-2; possibly TRBD1 for D (5 bases). V lost 2 bases, J lost 6 bases, and 13 bases lay in between. The CDR3 covers 14 residues. CDR3 protein: CASSLSRGVHGYTF. Here the CDR3 DNA reads TGTGCCAGCAGTTTATCGCGGGGGGTCCATGGCTACACCTTC.